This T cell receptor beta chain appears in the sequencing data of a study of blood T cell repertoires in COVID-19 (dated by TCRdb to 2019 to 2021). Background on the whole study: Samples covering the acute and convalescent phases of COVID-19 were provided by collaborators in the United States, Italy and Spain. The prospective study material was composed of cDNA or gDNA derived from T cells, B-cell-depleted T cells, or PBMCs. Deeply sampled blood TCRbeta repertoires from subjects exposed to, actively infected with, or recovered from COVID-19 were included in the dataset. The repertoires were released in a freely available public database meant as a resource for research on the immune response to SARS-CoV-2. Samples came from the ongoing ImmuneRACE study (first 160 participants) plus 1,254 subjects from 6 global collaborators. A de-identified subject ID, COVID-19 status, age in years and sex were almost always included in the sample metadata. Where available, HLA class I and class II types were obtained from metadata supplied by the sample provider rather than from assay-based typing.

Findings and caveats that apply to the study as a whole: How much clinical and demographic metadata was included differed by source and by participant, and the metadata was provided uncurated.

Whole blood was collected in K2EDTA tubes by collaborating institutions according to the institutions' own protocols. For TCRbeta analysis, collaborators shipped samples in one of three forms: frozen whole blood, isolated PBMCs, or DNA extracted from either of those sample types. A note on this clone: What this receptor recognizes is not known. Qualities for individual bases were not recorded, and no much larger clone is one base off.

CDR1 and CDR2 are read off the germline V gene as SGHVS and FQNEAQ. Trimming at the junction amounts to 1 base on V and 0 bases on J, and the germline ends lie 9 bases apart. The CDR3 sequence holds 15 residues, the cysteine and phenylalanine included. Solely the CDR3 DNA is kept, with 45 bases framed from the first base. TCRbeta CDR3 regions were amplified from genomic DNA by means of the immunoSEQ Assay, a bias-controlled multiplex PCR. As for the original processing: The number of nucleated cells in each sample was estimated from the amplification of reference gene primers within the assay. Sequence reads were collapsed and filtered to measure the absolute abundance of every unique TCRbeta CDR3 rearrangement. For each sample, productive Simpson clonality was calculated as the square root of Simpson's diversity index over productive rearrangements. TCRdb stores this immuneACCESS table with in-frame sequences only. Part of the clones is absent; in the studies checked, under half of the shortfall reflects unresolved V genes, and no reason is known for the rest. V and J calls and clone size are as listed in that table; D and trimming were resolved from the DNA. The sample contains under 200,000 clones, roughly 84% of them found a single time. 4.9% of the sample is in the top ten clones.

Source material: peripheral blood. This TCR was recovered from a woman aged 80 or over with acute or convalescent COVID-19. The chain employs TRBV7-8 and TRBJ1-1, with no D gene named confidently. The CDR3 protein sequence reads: CASSLVAGVNTEAFF. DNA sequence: TGTGCCAGCAGCTTAGTGGCCGGGGTGAACACTGAAGCTTTCTTT.